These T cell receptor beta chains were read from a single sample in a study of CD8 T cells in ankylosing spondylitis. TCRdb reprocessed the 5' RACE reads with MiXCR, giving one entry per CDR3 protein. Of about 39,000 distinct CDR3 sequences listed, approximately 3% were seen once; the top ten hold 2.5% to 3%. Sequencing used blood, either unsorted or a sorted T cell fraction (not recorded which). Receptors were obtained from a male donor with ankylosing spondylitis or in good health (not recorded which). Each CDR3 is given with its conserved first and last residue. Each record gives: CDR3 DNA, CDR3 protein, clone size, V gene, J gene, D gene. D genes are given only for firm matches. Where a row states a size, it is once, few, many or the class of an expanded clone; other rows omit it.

DNA: TGTGCCAGCAGCGTAGGCGCAGAAAACTATGGCTACACCTTC
CDR3: CASSVGAENYGYTF
size: many
V: TRBV9
J: TRBJ1-2
D: .

DNA: TGTGCCAGCAGCGGATACCGGGACAGGGGTTCCAATGAGCAGTTCTTC
CDR3: CASSGYRDRGSNEQFF
size: many
V: TRBV9
J: TRBJ2-1
D: TRBD1

DNA: TGTGCCAGCAGCCCTGGGACAGAGGGTGTGGGCACTGAAGCTTTCTTT
CDR3: CASSPGTEGVGTEAFF
size: many
V: TRBV9
J: TRBJ1-1
D: TRBD1

DNA: TGTGCCAGCAGCGGGACCGCAAGGGGAGAGACCCAGTACTTC
CDR3: CASSGTARGETQYF
size: .
V: TRBV9
J: TRBJ2-5
D: .

DNA: TGTGCCAGCAGCCCTTGGGACAGGCGAGACACTGAAGCTTTCTTT
CDR3: CASSPWDRRDTEAFF
size: many
V: TRBV9
J: TRBJ1-1
D: TRBD1

DNA: TGTGCCAGCAGCGTAGCCCCTAGCGGAACGAACACCGGGGAGCTGTTTTTT
CDR3: CASSVAPSGTNTGELFF
size: many
V: TRBV9
J: TRBJ2-2
D: TRBD2

DNA: TGTGCCAGCAGCGCACCGACTAGCGGGGGGGCAGATGAGCAGTTCTTC
CDR3: CASSAPTSGGADEQFF
size: many
V: TRBV9
J: TRBJ2-1
D: TRBD2

DNA: TGTGCCAGCGGAGGGGCGGGGGGGAGCACAGATACGCAGTATTTT
CDR3: CASGGAGGSTDTQYF
size: many
V: TRBV9
J: TRBJ2-3
D: TRBD2

DNA: TGTGCCAGCAGCGCCGGTCCCGGGACAGCGAACACTGAAGCTTTCTTT
CDR3: CASSAGPGTANTEAFF
size: .
V: TRBV9
J: TRBJ1-1
D: TRBD1

DNA: TGTGCCAGCAGCGTCAGGGGGTACACTGAAGCTTTCTTT
CDR3: CASSVRGYTEAFF
size: many
V: TRBV9
J: TRBJ1-1
D: TRBD1

DNA: TGTGCCAGCAGCGTAGGTTATCCCGGGGAGCTGTTTTTT
CDR3: CASSVGYPGELFF
size: many
V: TRBV9
J: TRBJ2-2
D: .

DNA: TGTGCCAGCAGCGTAGGAGAGGGGGCTAGACACAATGAGCAGTTCTTC
CDR3: CASSVGEGARHNEQFF
size: medium-sized
V: TRBV9
J: TRBJ2-1
D: TRBD1

DNA: TGTGCCAGCAGCCCCACAGGGCGGGAGCAGTTCTTC
CDR3: CASSPTGREQFF
size: many
V: TRBV9
J: TRBJ2-1
D: .

DNA: TGTGCCAGCAGCCCCGGGACTAGCGGGACGCAGTATTTT
CDR3: CASSPGTSGTQYF
size: many
V: TRBV9
J: TRBJ2-3
D: TRBD2

DNA: TGTGCCAGCAGCCCAGGGGGCCCTGAAGCTTTCTTT
CDR3: CASSPGGPEAFF
size: many
V: TRBV9
J: TRBJ1-1
D: TRBD1

DNA: TGTGCCAGCAGCGTAGCTTCGAGTGACGTCCTGACTTTC
CDR3: CASSVASSDVLTF
size: many
V: TRBV9
J: TRBJ2-6
D: .

DNA: TGTGCCAGCAGCACCTGGGGACAGTACAATGAGCAGTTCTTC
CDR3: CASSTWGQYNEQFF
size: many
V: TRBV9
J: TRBJ2-1
D: TRBD1

DNA: TGTGCCAGCAGCGTAGGGGGGGGGAACAATGAGCAGTTCTTC
CDR3: CASSVGGGNNEQFF
size: many
V: TRBV9
J: TRBJ2-1
D: TRBD2

DNA: TGCGCCAGCAGTCTCACTAATGGGAGGTACCACAATGAGCAGTTCTTC
CDR3: CASSLTNGRYHNEQFF
size: .
V: TRBV23-1
J: TRBJ2-1
D: .

DNA: TGTGCCAGCAGCGTAGTATCTAGTTCTACCGGGGAGCTGTTTTTT
CDR3: CASSVVSSSTGELFF
size: many
V: TRBV9
J: TRBJ2-2
D: .

DNA: TGTGCCAGCAGCGTAGAAGAAAGGATGGCCGAGACCCAGTACTTC
CDR3: CASSVEERMAETQYF
size: many
V: TRBV9
J: TRBJ2-5
D: .

DNA: TGTGCCAGCGGCACACCCCCCGCGGACAACACAGATACGCAGTATTTT
CDR3: CASGTPPADNTDTQYF
size: .
V: TRBV9
J: TRBJ2-3
D: .

DNA: TGTGCCAGCAGCACCTTACCCGGGGGGAGCACAGATACGCAGTATTTT
CDR3: CASSTLPGGSTDTQYF
size: many
V: TRBV9
J: TRBJ2-3
D: TRBD2

DNA: TGTGCCAGCAGCGTCGGGACCCCCTCATACAATGAGCAGTTCTTC
CDR3: CASSVGTPSYNEQFF
size: many
V: TRBV9
J: TRBJ2-1
D: .

DNA: TGTGCCAGCAGCGTAGGGGGTCCTGCGTCTAGCTATGGCTACACCTTC
CDR3: CASSVGGPASSYGYTF
size: once
V: TRBV9
J: TRBJ1-2
D: .

DNA: TGTGCCAGCAGCTTCCGCGGGTCCACAGATACGCAGTATTTT
CDR3: CASSFRGSTDTQYF
size: many
V: TRBV9
J: TRBJ2-3
D: .

DNA: TGTGCCAGCAGCCCGGGGGAGGAAAAACTGTTTTTT
CDR3: CASSPGEEKLFF
size: many
V: TRBV9
J: TRBJ1-4
D: .

DNA: TGTGCCAGCAGCGTAGGAGCACCTTTCGATTGGCAGTTCTTC
CDR3: CASSVGAPFDWQFF
size: many
V: TRBV9
J: TRBJ2-1
D: .

DNA: TGTGCCAGCAGCGTAGCGGGGGGCCCCTTGGATGAGCAGTTCTTC
CDR3: CASSVAGGPLDEQFF
size: medium-sized
V: TRBV9
J: TRBJ2-1
D: .

DNA: TGTGCCAGCAGCGTAGACCTGGGAGGAAACACCATATATTTT
CDR3: CASSVDLGGNTIYF
size: many
V: TRBV9
J: TRBJ1-3
D: .

DNA: TGTGCCAGCAGCGTAGCTACACCACAGTTTGGCGGAAGCTCCTACAATGAGCAGTTCTTC
CDR3: CASSVATPQFGGSSYNEQFF
size: many
V: TRBV9
J: TRBJ2-1
D: .

DNA: TGTGCCAGCAGCCCCGACGTCTACAATGAGCAGTTCTTC
CDR3: CASSPDVYNEQFF
size: .
V: TRBV9
J: TRBJ2-1
D: .

DNA: TGTGCCAGCAGCGAACAGGTTAGCACAGATACGCAGTATTTT
CDR3: CASSEQVSTDTQYF
size: many
V: TRBV9
J: TRBJ2-3
D: .

DNA: TGTGCCAGCAGCGTCGCAGGTGACACTGAAGCTTTCTTT
CDR3: CASSVAGDTEAFF
size: many
V: TRBV9
J: TRBJ1-1
D: .

DNA: TGTGCCAGCAGCGAGCCAGGGCGGAATTCACCCCTCCACTTT
CDR3: CASSEPGRNSPLHF
size: few
V: TRBV9
J: TRBJ1-6
D: .

DNA: TGTGCCAGCAGCGCAGGGGACAGGGGCGTTCTTAATGAAGCTTTCTTT
CDR3: CASSAGDRGVLNEAFF
size: many
V: TRBV9
J: TRBJ1-1
D: TRBD1

DNA: TGTGCCAGCAGCGTAGGGACGGAAACGGGACAGGGGGAACAAGAGACCCAGTACTTC
CDR3: CASSVGTETGQGEQETQYF
size: many
V: TRBV9
J: TRBJ2-5
D: TRBD1

DNA: TGTGCCAGCAGCGTAGTACTCACCGGGGAGCTGTTTTTT
CDR3: CASSVVLTGELFF
size: many
V: TRBV9
J: TRBJ2-2
D: .

DNA: TGTGCCAGCAGCGTCCCCCAAACAGGGGGCAAGGAGACCCAGTACTTC
CDR3: CASSVPQTGGKETQYF
size: medium-sized
V: TRBV9
J: TRBJ2-5
D: TRBD1

DNA: TGTGCCAGCAGCCCACCACAGGGACGGTTTAACACTGAAGCTTTCTTT
CDR3: CASSPPQGRFNTEAFF
size: many
V: TRBV9
J: TRBJ1-1
D: .

DNA: TGTGCCAGCAGCTTAGGGGGGGTCTCCTACAATGAGCAGTTCTTC
CDR3: CASSLGGVSYNEQFF
size: many
V: TRBV9
J: TRBJ2-1
D: .

DNA: TGTGCCAGCAGCGTAGAGACGGGATCGGCAGATACGCAGTATTTT
CDR3: CASSVETGSADTQYF
size: many
V: TRBV9
J: TRBJ2-3
D: .

DNA: TGTGCCAGCAGCGTACAGACAGGGGATGGCTACACCTTC
CDR3: CASSVQTGDGYTF
size: many
V: TRBV9
J: TRBJ1-2
D: TRBD1

DNA: TGTGCCAGCAGCTCAAGACAGGGAGTAGATACGCAGTATTTT
CDR3: CASSSRQGVDTQYF
size: many
V: TRBV9
J: TRBJ2-3
D: TRBD1

DNA: TGTGCCAGCAGCGTAGGGACAGCCTCTGGAAACACCATATATTTT
CDR3: CASSVGTASGNTIYF
size: many
V: TRBV9
J: TRBJ1-3
D: .

DNA: TGTGCCAGCAGCTTCACCGGTTTCACTGAAGCTTTCTTT
CDR3: CASSFTGFTEAFF
size: many
V: TRBV9
J: TRBJ1-1
D: .

DNA: TGTGCCAGCAGCGTAGGAAATGGGGGGGGCCAAGAGACCCAGTACTTC
CDR3: CASSVGNGGGQETQYF
size: many
V: TRBV9
J: TRBJ2-5
D: TRBD2

DNA: TGTGCCAGCAGCGTCCTCCCACGACCCAGGTCCCTAAACACCGGGGAGCTGTTTTTT
CDR3: CASSVLPRPRSLNTGELFF
size: many
V: TRBV9
J: TRBJ2-2
D: .

DNA: TGTGCCAGCACCGATAGCGGACTTAGCACAGATACGCAGTATTTT
CDR3: CASTDSGLSTDTQYF
size: many
V: TRBV9
J: TRBJ2-3
D: .

DNA: TGTGCCAGCAGCACCCCCCCCCACGGTACACTGGGCGAGCAGTTCTTC
CDR3: CASSTPPHGTLGEQFF
size: many
V: TRBV9
J: TRBJ2-1
D: .